This T cell receptor (beta chain) was profiled in a study of T cell repertoires in cytomegalovirus infection. This clonotype has more than one count but fewer than ten. Its target is unknown. In TCRdb, the reads were re-called with MiXCR into one record per CDR3 protein. The sample lists 650,000 to 900,000 distinct CDR3 sequences, 32% seen once, with under 15% in the top ten. Germline CDR1 is SGHTA and CDR2 is FQGNSA. This CDR3 has 13 residues. Germline trimming cut 3 bases from V and 7 bases from J; bases unmatched to any gene: 5. This chain uses TRBV7-2 with TRBJ2-7; 8 positions agree with TRBD1. This sample comprised cultured CD8+ T cells from PBMCs, obtained from culture after CMV antigen stimulation. The clonotype comes from a human donor in good health (CMV status not recorded). Some clones in this sample may be carry-over from other donors' samples. The chain's CDR3 is CASSFRGRREQYF. The CDR3 DNA reads TGTGCCAGCAGCTTCAGGGGGCGGCGGGAGCAGTACTTC.